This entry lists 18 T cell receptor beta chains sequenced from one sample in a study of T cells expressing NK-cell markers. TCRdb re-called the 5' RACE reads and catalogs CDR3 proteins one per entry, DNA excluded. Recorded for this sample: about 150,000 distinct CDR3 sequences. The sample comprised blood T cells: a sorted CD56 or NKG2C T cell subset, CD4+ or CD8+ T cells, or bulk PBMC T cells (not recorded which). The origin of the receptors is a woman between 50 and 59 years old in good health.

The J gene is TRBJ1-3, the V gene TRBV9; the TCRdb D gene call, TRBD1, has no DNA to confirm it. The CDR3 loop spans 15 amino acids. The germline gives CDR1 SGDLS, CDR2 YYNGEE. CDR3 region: CASSVGGVIGNTIYF.

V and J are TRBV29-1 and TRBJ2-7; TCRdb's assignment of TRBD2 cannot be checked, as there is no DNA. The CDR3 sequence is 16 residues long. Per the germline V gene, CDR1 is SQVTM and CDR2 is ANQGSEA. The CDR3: CSVVTSGRADAYEQYF.

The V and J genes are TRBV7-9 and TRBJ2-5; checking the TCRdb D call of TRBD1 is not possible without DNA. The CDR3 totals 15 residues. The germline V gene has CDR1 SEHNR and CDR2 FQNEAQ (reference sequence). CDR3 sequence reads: CASSFRQGRIETQYF. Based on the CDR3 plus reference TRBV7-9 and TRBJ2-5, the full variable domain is DTGVSQNPRHKITKRGQNVTFRCDPISEHNRLYWYRQTLGQGPEFLTYFQNEAQLEKSRLLSDRFSAERPKGSFSTLEIQRTEQGDSAMYLCASSFRQGRIETQYFGPGTRLLVL.

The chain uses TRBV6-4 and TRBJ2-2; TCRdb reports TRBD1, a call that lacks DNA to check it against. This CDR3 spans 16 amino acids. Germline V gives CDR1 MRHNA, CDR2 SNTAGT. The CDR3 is CASSDSWGAGTGELFF.

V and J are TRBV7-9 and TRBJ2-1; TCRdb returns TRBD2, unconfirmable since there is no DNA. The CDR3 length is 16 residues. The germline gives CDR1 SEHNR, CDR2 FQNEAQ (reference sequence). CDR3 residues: CASSLEAGLARNEQFF. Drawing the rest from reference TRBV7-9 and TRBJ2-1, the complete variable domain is DTGVSQNPRHKITKRGQNVTFRCDPISEHNRLYWYRQTLGQGPEFLTYFQNEAQLEKSRLLSDRFSAERPKGSFSTLEIQRTEQGDSAMYLCASSLEAGLARNEQFFGPGTRLTVL.

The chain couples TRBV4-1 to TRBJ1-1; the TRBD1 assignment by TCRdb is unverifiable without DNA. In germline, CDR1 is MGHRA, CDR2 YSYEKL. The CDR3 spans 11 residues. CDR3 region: CASSQGAEAFF.

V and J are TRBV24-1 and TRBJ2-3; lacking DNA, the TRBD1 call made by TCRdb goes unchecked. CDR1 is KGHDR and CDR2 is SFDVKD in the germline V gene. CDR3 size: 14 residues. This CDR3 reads CATSVGGGGDTQYF.

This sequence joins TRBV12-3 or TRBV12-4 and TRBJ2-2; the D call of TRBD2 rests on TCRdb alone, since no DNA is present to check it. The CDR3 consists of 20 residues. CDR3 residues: CASADPTSGRALTNTGELFF.

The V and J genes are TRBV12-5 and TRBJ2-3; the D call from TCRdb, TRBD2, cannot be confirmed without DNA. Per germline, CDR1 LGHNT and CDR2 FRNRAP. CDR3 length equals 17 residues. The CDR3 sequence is CASGFSLTPKGTDTQYF.

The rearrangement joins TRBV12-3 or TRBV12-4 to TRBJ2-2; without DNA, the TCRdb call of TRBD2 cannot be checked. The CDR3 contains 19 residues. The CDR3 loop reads CASSFLGTRVPRNTGELFF.

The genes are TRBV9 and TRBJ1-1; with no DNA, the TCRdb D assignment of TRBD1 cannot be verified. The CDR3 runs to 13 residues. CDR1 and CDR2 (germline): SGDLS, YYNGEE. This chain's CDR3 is CASSAGGGTEAFF. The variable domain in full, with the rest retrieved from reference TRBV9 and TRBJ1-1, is DSGVTQTPKHLITATGQRVTLRCSPRSGDLSVYWYQQSLDQGLQFLIQYYNGEERAKGNILERFSAQQFPDLHSELNLSSLELGDSALYFCASSAGGGTEAFFGQGTRLTVV.

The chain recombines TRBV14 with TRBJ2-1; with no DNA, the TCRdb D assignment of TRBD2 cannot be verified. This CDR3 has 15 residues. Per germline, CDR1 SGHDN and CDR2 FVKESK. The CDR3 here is CASSQNLRVPYEQFF. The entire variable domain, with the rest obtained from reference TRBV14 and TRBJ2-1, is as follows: EAGVTQFPSHSVIEKGQTVTLRCDPISGHDNLYWYRRVMGKEIKFLLHFVKESKQDESGMPNNRFLAERTGGTYSTLKVQPAELEDSGVYFCASSQNLRVPYEQFFGPGTRLTVL.

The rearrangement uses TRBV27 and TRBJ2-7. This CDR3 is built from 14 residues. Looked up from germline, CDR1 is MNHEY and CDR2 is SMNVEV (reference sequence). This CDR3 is CASSLGEGTYEQYF.

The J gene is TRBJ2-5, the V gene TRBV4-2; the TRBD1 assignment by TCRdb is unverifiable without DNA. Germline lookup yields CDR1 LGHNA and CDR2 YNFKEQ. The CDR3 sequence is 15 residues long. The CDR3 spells CASSQGRDYQETQYF.

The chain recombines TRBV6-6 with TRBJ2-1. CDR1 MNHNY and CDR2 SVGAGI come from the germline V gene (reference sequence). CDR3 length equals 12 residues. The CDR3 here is CASSSDPMEQFF.

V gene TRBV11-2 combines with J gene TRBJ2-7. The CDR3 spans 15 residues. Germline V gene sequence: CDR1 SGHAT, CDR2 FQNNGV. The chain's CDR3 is CASSSGGGSTYEQYF.

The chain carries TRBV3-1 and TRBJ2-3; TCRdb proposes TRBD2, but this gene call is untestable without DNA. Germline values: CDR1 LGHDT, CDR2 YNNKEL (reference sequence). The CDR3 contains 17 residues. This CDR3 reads CASSPHLLADRTDTQYF.

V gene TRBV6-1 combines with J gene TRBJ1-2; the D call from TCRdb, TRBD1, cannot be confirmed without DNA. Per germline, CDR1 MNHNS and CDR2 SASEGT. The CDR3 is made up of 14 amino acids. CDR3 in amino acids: CASSEPGRVIPDTF.